This TCR beta chain was identified in a study of PD-1 blockade in classical Hodgkin lymphoma. TCRdb's copy holds only in-frame clones and misses some; the assay was immunoSEQ multiplex PCR. The repertoire holds 4,500 to 5,000 clones, with roughly 70% as singletons. All patients experienced relapse after autologous stem cell transplantation, and brentuximab vedotin exposure was variable. This CDR3 has 13 residues. Per the germline V gene, CDR1 is SGHKS and CDR2 is YYEKEE (reference sequence). Trimming took off 0 bases at V and 4 bases at J, with 8 bases between the two ends. The specimen comprised peripheral blood mononuclear cells (PBMCs), sampled before the second cycle of nivolumab. V is TRBV5-5 and J is TRBJ2-7; D unclear. The origin of this receptor is a human donor with classical Hodgkin lymphoma. For the CDR3, the DNA is TGTGCCAGCAGCTTGGCCTTTGGGTACGAGCAGTACTTC. Translation gives CASSLAFGYEQYF.